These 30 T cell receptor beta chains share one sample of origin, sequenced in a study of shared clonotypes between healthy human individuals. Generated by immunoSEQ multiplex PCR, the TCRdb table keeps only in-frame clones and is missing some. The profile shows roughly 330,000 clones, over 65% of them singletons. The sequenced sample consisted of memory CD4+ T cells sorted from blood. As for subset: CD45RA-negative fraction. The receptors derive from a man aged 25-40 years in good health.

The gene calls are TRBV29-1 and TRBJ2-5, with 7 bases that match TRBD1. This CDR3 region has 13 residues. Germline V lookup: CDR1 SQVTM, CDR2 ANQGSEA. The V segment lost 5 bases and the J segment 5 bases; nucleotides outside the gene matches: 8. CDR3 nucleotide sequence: TGCAGCGTTAACTATCTGACAGGGGAGACCCAGTACTTC. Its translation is CSVNYLTGETQYF.

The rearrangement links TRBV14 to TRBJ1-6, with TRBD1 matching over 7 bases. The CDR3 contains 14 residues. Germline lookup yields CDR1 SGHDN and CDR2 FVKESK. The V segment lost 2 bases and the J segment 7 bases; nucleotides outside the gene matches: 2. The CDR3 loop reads CASSQRTGNSPLHF. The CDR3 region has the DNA TGTGCCAGCAGCCAACGGACAGGCAATTCACCCCTCCACTTT. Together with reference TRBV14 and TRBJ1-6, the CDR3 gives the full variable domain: EAGVTQFPSHSVIEKGQTVTLRCDPISGHDNLYWYRRVMGKEIKFLLHFVKESKQDESGMPNNRFLAERTGGTYSTLKVQPAELEDSGVYFCASSQRTGNSPLHFGNGTRLTVT.

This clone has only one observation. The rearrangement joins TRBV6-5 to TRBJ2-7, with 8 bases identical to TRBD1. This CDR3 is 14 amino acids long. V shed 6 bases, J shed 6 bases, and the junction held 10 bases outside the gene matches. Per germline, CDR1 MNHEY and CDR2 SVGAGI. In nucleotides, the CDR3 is TGTGCCAGCAGGGGCCAGGGGGCGCGTGCCGAGCAGTACTTC. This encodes CASRGQGARAEQYF.

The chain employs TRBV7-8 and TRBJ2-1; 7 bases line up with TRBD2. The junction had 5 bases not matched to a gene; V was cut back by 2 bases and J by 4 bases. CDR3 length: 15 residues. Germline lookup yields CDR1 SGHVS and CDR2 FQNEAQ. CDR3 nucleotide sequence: TGTGCCAGCAGCTTAAGACGGGAGGCTTACAATGAGCAGTTCTTC. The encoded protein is CASSLRREAYNEQFF.

The CDR3 DNA follows: TGTGCCGCGAGACCGGGACTTCGCGAGCAGTACTTC. Its protein is CAARPGLREQYF. This chain joins TRBV6-1 and TRBJ2-7; the D gene is possibly TRBD2 (6 bases). Trimming cost V 11 bases and J 6 bases, with 17 bases left between them. CDR1 MNHNS and CDR2 SASEGT come from the germline V gene. The CDR3 extends over 12 amino acids.

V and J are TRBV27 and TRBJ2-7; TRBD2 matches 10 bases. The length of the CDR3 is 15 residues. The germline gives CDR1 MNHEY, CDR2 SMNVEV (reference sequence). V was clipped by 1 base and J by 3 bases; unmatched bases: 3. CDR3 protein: CASSLLASGSYEQYF. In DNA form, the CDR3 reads TGTGCCAGCAGTTTATTGGCTAGCGGGAGCTACGAGCAGTACTTC.

The CDR3 here is CASSPYTGEQYF. CDR3 nucleotides: TGCGCCAGCAGCCCCTACACGGGCGAGCAGTACTTC. The chain links TRBV4-1 to TRBJ2-7; D gene ambiguous. Germline CDR1 reads MGHRA; CDR2 reads YSYEKL. This CDR3 region has 12 residues. Trimming took off 4 bases at V and 6 bases at J, with 10 bases between the two ends.

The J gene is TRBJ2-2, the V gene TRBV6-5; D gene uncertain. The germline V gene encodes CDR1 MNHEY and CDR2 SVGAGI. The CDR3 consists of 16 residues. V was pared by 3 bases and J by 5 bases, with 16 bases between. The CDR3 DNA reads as TGTGCCAGCAGTTATAGATCAGGAGTTCAAACCGGGGAGCTGTTTTTT. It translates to CASSYRSGVQTGELFF.

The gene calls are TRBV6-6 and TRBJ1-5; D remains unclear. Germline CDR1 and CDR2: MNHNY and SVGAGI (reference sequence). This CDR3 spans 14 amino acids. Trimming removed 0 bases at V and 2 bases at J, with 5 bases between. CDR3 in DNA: TGTGCCAGCAGTTACTCGCCCGGCAATCAGCCCCAGCATTTT. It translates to CASSYSPGNQPQHF.

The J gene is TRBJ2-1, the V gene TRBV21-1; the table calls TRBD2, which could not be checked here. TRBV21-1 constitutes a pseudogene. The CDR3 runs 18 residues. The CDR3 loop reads CASSKRLAGGPTYNEQFF. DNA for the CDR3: TGTGCCAGCAGCAAAAGACTAGCGGGAGGCCCAACCTACAATGAGCAGTTCTTC.

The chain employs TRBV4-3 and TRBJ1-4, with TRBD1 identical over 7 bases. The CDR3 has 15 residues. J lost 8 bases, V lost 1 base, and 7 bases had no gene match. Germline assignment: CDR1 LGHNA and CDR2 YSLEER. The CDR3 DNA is TGCGCCAGCAGCCAAGCCGGCCAGGGGGGCGAAAAACTGTTTTTT. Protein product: CASSQAGQGGEKLFF.

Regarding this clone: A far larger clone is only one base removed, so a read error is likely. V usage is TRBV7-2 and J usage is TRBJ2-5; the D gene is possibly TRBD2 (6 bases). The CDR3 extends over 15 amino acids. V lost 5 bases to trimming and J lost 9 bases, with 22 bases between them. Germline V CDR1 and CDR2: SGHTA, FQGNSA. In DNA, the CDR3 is TGTGCCAGCAGCCCCAAAAAGGGAGGTATGGAGGCCCAGTACTTC. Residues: CASSPKKGGMEAQYF.

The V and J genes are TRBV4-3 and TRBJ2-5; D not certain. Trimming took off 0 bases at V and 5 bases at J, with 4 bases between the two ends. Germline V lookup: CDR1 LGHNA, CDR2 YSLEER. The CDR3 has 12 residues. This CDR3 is CASSQDTETQYF. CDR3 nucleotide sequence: TGCGCCAGCAGCCAAGATACGGAGACCCAGTACTTC.

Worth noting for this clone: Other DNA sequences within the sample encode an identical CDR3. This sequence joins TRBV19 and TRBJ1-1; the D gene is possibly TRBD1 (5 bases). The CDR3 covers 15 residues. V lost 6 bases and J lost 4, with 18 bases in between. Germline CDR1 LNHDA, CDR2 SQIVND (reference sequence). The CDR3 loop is CASSMGRGRGTEAFF. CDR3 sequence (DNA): TGTGCCAGTAGCATGGGTCGGGGCCGGGGCACTGAAGCTTTCTTT.

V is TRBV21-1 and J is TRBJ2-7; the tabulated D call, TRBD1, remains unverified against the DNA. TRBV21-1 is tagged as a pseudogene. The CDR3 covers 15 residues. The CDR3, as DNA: TGTGCCACCCGCCCTCCGGGACAGGTCTCCTACGAGCAGTACTTC. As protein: CATRPPGQVSYEQYF.

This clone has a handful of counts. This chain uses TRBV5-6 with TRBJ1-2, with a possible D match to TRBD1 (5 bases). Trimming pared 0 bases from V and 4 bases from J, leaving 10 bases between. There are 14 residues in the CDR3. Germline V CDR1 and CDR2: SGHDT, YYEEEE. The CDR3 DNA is TGTGCCAGCAGCTTGGCGGACGGGACCTATGGCTACACCTTC. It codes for CASSLADGTYGYTF. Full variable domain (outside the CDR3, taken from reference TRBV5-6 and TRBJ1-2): DAGVTQSPTHLIKTRGQQVTLRCSPKSGHDTVSWYQQALGQGPQFIFQYYEEEERQRGNFPDRFSGHQFPNYSSELNVNALLLGDSALYLCASSLADGTYGYTFGSGTRLTVV.

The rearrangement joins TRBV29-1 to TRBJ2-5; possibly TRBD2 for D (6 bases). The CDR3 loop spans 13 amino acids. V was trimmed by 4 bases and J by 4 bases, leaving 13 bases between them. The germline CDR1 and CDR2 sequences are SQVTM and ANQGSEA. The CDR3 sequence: CSVVVGGSETQYF. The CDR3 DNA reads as TGCAGCGTTGTTGTTGGGGGGTCAGAGACCCAGTACTTC.

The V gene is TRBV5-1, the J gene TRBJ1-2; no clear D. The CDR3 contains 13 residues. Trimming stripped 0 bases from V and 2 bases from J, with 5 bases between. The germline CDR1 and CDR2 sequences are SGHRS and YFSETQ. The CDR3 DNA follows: TGCGCCAGCAGCTTGGACATAAACTATGGCTACACCTTC. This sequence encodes CASSLDINYGYTF.

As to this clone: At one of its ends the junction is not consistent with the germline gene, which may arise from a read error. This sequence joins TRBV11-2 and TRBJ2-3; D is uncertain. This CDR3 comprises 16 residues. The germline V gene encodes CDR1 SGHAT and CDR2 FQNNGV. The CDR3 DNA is TGTGCCAGCAGCGTAGATTTCTGGGCTAGCACAGATACGCAGTATTTT. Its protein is CASSVDFWASTDTQYF.

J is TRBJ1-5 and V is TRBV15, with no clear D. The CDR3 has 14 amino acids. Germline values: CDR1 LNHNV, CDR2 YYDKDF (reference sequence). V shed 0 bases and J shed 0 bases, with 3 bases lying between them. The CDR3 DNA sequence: TGTGCCACCAGCAGAGATTTTAGCAATCAGCCCCAGCATTTT. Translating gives CATSRDFSNQPQHF.

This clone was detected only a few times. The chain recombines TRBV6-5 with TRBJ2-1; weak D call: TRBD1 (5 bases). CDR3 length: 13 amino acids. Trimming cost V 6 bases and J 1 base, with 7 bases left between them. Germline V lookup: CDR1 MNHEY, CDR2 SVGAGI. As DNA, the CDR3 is TGTGCCAGCAGAGGGGTTTCCTACAATGAGCAGTTCTTC. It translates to CASRGVSYNEQFF.

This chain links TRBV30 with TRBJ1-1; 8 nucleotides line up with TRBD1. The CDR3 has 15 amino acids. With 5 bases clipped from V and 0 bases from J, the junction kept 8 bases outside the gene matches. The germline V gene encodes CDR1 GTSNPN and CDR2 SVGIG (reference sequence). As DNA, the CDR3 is TGTGCCTGGGATCCGGGACAGGCTATGAACACTGAAGCTTTCTTT. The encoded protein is CAWDPGQAMNTEAFF.

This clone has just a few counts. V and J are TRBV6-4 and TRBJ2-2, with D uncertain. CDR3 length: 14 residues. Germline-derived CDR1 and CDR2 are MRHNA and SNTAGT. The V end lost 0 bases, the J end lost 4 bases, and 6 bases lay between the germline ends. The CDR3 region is CASSDSVGTGELFF. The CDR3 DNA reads TGTGCCAGCAGTGACTCCGTCGGCACCGGGGAGCTGTTTTTT.

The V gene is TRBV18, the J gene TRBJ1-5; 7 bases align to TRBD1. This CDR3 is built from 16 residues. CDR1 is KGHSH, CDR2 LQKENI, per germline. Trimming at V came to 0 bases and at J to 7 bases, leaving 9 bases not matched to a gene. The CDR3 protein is CASSPPGGGAGQPQHF. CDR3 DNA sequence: TGTGCCAGCTCACCACCAGGAGGGGGCGCGGGGCAGCCCCAGCATTTT.

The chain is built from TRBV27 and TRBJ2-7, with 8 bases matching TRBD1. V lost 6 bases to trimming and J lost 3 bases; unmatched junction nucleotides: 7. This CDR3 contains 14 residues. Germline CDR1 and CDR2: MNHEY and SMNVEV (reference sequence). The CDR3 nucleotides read TGTGCCAGCAGCCACAGGGGGATCGGCTACGAGCAGTACTTC. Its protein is CASSHRGIGYEQYF.

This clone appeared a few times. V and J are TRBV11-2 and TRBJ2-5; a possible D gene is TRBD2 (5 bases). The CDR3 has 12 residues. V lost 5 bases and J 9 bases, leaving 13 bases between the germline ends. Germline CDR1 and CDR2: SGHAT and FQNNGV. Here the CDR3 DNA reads TGTGCCAGCAGCCGGACGGCGGGCCCCCAGTACTTC. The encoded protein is CASSRTAGPQYF.

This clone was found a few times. The CDR3 sequence: CASRKQGDGYTF. The CDR3 DNA sequence: TGTGCCAGCAGAAAGCAGGGAGATGGCTACACCTTC. V is TRBV6-5 and J is TRBJ1-2; tentatively, D is TRBD1 (5 bases). The germline V gene has CDR1 MNHEY and CDR2 SVGAGI. The CDR3 is 12 amino acids. V dropped 6 bases and J dropped 6 bases, with 11 bases sitting between them.

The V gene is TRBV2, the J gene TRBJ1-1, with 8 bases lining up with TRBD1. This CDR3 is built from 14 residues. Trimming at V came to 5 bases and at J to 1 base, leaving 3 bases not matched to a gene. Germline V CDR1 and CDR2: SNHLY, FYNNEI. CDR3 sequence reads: CASSQQGENTEAFF. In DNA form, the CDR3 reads TGTGCCAGCAGTCAACAGGGGGAGAACACTGAAGCTTTCTTT.

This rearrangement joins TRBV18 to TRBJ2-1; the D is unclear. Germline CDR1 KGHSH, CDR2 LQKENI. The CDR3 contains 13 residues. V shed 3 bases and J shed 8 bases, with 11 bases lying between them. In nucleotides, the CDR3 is TGTGCCAGCTCACCCTCCAGACCGGATGAGCAGTTCTTC. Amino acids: CASSPSRPDEQFF.

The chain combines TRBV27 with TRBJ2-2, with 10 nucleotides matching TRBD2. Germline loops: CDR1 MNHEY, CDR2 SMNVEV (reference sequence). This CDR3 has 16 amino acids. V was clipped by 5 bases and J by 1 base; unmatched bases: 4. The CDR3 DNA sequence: TGTGCCAGCAGTAAATGGACTAGCGGGAACACCGGGGAGCTGTTTTTT. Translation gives CASSKWTSGNTGELFF.